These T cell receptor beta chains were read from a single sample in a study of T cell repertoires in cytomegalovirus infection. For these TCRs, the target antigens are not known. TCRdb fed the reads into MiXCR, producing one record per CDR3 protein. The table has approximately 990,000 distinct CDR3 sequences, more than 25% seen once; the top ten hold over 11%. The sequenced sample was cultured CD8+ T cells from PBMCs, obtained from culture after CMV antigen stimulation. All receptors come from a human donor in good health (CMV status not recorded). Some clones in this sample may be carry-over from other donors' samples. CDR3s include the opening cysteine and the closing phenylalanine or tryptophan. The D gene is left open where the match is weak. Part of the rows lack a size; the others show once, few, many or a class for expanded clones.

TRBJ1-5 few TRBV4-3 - TGCGCCAGCAGCCGAGAATCCAATCAGCCCCAGCATTTT CASSRESNQPQHF
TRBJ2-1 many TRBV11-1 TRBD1 TGTGCCAGCAGCAATCCGGGACAGGGCTCCTACAATGAGCAGTTCTTC CASSNPGQGSYNEQFF
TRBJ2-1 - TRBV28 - TGTGCCAGCAGTTTAATCCTCTCCGGGACGCGTTACAATGAGCAGTTCTTC CASSLILSGTRYNEQFF
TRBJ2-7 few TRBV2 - TGTGCCAGCAGCCCATCCCGGACTCCCCACTACGAGCAGTACTTC CASSPSRTPHYEQYF
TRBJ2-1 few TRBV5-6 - TGTGCCAGCAGCTTGGTGGCAGCCGGACCCTACAATGAGCAGTTCTTC CASSLVAAGPYNEQFF
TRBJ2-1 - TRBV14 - TGTGCCAGCAGCCACACTAGGGGTCACAATGAGCAGTTCTTC CASSHTRGHNEQFF
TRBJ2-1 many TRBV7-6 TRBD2 TGTGCCAGCAGCTCGACTAGCGGACAGAGCTCCTACAATGAGCAGTTCTTC CASSSTSGQSSYNEQFF
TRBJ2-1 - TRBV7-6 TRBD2 TGTGCCAGCAGCTTAGAAGGTAGCGGGGTCAACAATGAGCAGTTCTTC CASSLEGSGVNNEQFF
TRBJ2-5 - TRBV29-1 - TGCAGCGTTGAAGATTGGGGACGGGGGGCTGAAGAGACCCAGTACTTC CSVEDWGRGAEETQYF
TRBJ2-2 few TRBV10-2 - TGCGCCAGCAGGTCGGGGCGCCTGAACACCGGGGAGCTGTTTTTT CASRSGRLNTGELFF
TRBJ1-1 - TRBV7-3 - TGTGCCAGCAGCTTAAATCCAGGTCTAAGCGGGAGGGACACTGAAGCTTTCTTT CASSLNPGLSGRDTEAFF
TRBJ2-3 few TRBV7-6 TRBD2 TGTGCCAGCAGCTCGTGGACTAGCCAAATCACAGATACGCAGTATTTT CASSSWTSQITDTQYF
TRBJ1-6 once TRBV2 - TGTGCCAGCAGTGGGGGTCTCGTCCGTGCGCATTCACCCCTCCACTTT CASSGGLVRAHSPLHF
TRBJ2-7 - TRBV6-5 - TGTGCCAGCAGTTACTCCTCAGGGGGGGACTACGAGCAGTACTTC CASSYSSGGDYEQYF
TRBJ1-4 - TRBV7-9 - TGTGCCAGCAGCTGGGGAGTGGGCTCCCCAGAAAAACTGTTTTTT CASSWGVGSPEKLFF
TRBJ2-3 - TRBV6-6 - TGTGCCAGCAGTTTGGCTATGACAGATACGCAGTATTTT CASSLAMTDTQYF
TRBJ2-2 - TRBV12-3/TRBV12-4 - TGTGCCAGCAGCCGCTACACCAGGGAGCTGTTTTTT CASSRYTRELFF
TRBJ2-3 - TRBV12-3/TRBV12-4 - TGTGCCAGCAGTTTAAGGCCCGGAGATACGCAGTATTTT CASSLRPGDTQYF
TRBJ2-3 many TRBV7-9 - TGTGCCAGCAGCTTCAAACAGCGGGGCACAGATACGCAGTATTTT CASSFKQRGTDTQYF
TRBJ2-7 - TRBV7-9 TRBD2 TGTGCCAGCAGCACCAGTAGCGGGGGGGGCCTTTACGAGCAGTACTTC CASSTSSGGGLYEQYF
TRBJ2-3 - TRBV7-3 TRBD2 TGTGCCAGCAGCGCCACTAGCGGGAAACGCACAGATACGCAGTATTTT CASSATSGKRTDTQYF
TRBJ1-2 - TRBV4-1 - TGCGCCAGCAGCCAAGTATCGGACAGCTATGGCTACACCTTC CASSQVSDSYGYTF
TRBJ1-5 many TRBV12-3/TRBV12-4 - TGTGCCAGCAGTTTCGTGACTAGGGACAATCAGCCCCAGCATTTT CASSFVTRDNQPQHF
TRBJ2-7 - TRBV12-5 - TGTGCTAGTGGTTTGGTACATGGCAGTTACTACGAGCAGTACTTC CASGLVHGSYYEQYF
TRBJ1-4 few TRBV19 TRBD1 TGTGCCAGTAGTAACCCCGGGACAGGGCCACCTACAACTAATGAAAAACTGTTTTTT CASSNPGTGPPTTNEKLFF
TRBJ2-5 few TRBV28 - TGTGCCAGCAGACCAGGACAGCGGATCGGCGAGACCCAGTACTTC CASRPGQRIGETQYF
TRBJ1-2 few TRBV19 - TGTGCCAGTACCATGCCGGGGTACAACTATGGCTACACCTTC CASTMPGYNYGYTF
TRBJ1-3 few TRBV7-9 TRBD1 TGTGCCAGCAGTCCTCGACAGGGGAGCTCTGGAAACACCATATATTTT CASSPRQGSSGNTIYF
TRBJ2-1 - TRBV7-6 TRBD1 TGTGCCAGCAGCAAAGGAGCGACAGGGGGCAATGAGCAGTTCTTC CASSKGATGGNEQFF
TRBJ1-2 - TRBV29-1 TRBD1 TGCAGCGTTGAGACAGGGGCAGGGAGTCATGGCTACACCTTC CSVETGAGSHGYTF
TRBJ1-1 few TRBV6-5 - TGTGCCAGCAGTTACTCGACGGGCCATGAAGCTTTCTTT CASSYSTGHEAFF
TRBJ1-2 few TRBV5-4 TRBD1 TGTGCCAGCAGCTGGGGGACAGGGACTTTCATTGGCTACACCTTC CASSWGTGTFIGYTF
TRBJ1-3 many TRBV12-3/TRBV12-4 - TGTGCCAGCAGTCCGGTTCTCGCTGGAAACACCATATATTTT CASSPVLAGNTIYF
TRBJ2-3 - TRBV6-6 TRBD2 TGTGCTTCGGGCGGGGGGGCGACAGATACGCAGTATTTT CASGGGATDTQYF
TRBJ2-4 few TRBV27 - TGTGCCAGCAGTTTTTGGGGTGAGGAGGACATTCAGTACTTC CASSFWGEEDIQYF
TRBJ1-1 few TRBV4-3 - TGCGCCAGCAGCCAATACGGACGTAGTACTGAAGCTTTCTTT CASSQYGRSTEAFF
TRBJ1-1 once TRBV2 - TGTGCCAGACCCAGTAAGACCGAAGCTTTCTTT CARPSKTEAFF
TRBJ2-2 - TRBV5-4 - TGTGCCAGCAGCTTAACTCTCTGGGCGAACACCGGGGAGCTGTTTTTT CASSLTLWANTGELFF
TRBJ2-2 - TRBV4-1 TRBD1 TGCGCCAGCAGCCCGAGGGGGACAGGGGGTATCGGGGAGCTGTTTTTT CASSPRGTGGIGELFF
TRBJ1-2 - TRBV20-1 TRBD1 TGCAGTGCCAAACAGGGGGCCGGCTATGGCTACACCTTC CSAKQGAGYGYTF
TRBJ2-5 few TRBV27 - TGTGCCAGCAGTCCGGAGGGGGGGGCCCGCCAAGAGACCCAGTACTTC CASSPEGGARQETQYF
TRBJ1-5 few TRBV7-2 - TGTGCCAGCAGCTGGTGGGGGTCGGATCAGCCCCAGCATTTT CASSWWGSDQPQHF
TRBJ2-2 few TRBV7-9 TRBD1 TGTGCCAGCATCCGGGACAGGGTTACGAACACCGGGGAGCTGTTTTTT CASIRDRVTNTGELFF
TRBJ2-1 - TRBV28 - TGTGCCAGCAGTTTGAACCTCGGCGGGTACAATGAGCAGTTCTTC CASSLNLGGYNEQFF
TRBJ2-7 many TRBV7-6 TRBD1 TGTGCCAGCAGCAAGACCTGGACAGGGGGTTCCTACGAGCAGTACTTC CASSKTWTGGSYEQYF
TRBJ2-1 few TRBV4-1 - TGCGCCAGCAGCCAAGATCTACAGGCCAGCTCCTACAATGAGCAGTTCTTC CASSQDLQASSYNEQFF